The T cell receptor beta chain under discussion was sequenced for a study of beta chain features in type 1 diabetes. In the study overall: Roughly 98 million sorted cells were examined across all samples.

Study findings and constraints: In all four CD4+ subsets, TCRB CDR3 length was significantly, moderately reduced in type 1 diabetes.

Points on this clone: The antigen remains undetermined.

Per the germline V gene, CDR1 is SGDLS and CDR2 is YYNGEE. Unmatched junction bases numbered 1, after V lost 1 base and J lost 1 base. This CDR3 has 15 residues. Investigators reverse transcribed all isolated RNA, so they sequenced expressed TCRB transcripts. Profiling relied on immunoSEQ multiplex PCR, and the TCRdb table lists in-frame clones only, not all of them. The sample has a few hundred thousand clones, 16% seen once. Sequenced input: naive CD4+ T cells from blood. The clonotype was recovered from a man under 40 with type 1 diabetes. V is TRBV9 and J is TRBJ1-5, with 8 positions matching TRBD1. CDR3: CASSVTGGSNQPQHF. CDR3 DNA: TGTGCCAGCAGCGTAACAGGGGGAAGCAATCAGCCCCAGCATTTT. The full variable domain, rest sourced from reference TRBV9 and TRBJ1-5, is DSGVTQTPKHLITATGQRVTLRCSPRSGDLSVYWYQQSLDQGLQFLIQYYNGEERAKGNILERFSAQQFPDLHSELNLSSLELGDSALYFCASSVTGGSNQPQHFGDGTRLSIL.